The clone carrying this TCR beta chain has just one count. This sample was included in a study of blood T cell repertoires in COVID-19. Study summary: From T cells, B-cell-depleted T cells, or PBMCs came the material, which was cDNA or gDNA.

Ages ranged from about 18 to 89 years, with residence in 24 US areas. Membership in each cohort depended on participant-reported clinical history. Exposed participants encountered a COVID-19 case during the 2 weeks preceding study entry. The repertoire was sequenced with immunoSEQ multiplex PCR; TCRdb's copy has only in-frame clones and lacks some. This repertoire shows 350,000 to 400,000 clones, 91% found once; its top ten account for roughly 0.9%. CDR3 size: 19 residues. Germline CDR1 SGHNT, CDR2 YENEEA. After removal of 1 base from V and 0 bases from J, the junction contained 10 bases not matched to a gene.

The V and J genes are TRBV11-3 and TRBJ2-4; 9 bases agree with TRBD1. The sample taken for sequencing was PBMCs or T cells enriched from blood (not recorded which). This receptor was identified in a woman in her forties who had been exposed to COVID-19. This CDR3 is CASSLGDRGVSLAKNIQYF. The CDR3 coding sequence is TGTGCCAGCAGCTTAGGCGACAGGGGGGTATCTCTAGCCAAAAACATTCAGTACTTC. Full variable domain (outside the CDR3, taken from reference TRBV11-3 and TRBJ2-4): EAGVVQSPRYKIIEKKQPVAFWCNPISGHNTLYWYLQNLGQGPELLIRYENEEAVDDSQLPKDRFSAERLKGVDSTLKIQPAELGDSAVYLCASSLGDRGVSLAKNIQYFGAGTRLSVL.